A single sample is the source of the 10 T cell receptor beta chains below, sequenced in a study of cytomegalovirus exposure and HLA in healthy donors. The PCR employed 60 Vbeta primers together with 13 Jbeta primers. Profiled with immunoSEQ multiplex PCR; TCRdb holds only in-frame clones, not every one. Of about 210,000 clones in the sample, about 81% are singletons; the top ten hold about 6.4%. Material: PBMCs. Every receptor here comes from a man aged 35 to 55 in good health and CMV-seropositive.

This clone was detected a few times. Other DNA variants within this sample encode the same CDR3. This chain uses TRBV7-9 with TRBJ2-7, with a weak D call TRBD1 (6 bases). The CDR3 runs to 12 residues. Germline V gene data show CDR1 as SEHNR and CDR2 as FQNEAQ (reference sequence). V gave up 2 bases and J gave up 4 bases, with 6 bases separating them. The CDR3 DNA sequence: TGTGCCAGCAGCTTAACAGGGTACGAGCAGTACTTC. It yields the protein CASSLTGYEQYF.

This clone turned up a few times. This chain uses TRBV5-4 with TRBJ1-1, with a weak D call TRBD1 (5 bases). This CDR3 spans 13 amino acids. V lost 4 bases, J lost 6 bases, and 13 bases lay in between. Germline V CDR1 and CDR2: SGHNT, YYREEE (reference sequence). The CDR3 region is CASSAQGEAEAFF. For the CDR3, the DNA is TGTGCCAGCAGCGCCCAGGGCGAGGCTGAAGCTTTCTTT.

In nucleotides, the CDR3 is TGTGCCAGCAGCTTAGCTGCGGGGGGCAACACTGAAGCTTTCTTT. Its protein is CASSLAAGGNTEAFF. J is TRBJ1-1 and V is TRBV7-9; the D gene is possibly TRBD1 (6 bases). The CDR3 extends over 15 amino acids. Germline V lookup: CDR1 SEHNR, CDR2 FQNEAQ (reference sequence). With 0 bases removed from V and 2 bases from J, the gap between germline ends came to 10 bases.

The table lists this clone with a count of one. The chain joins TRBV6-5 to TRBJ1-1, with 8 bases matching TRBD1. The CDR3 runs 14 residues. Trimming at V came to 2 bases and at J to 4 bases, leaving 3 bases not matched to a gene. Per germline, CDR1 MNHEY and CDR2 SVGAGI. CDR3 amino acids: CASSYDRGGTEAFF. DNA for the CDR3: TGTGCCAGCAGTTACGACAGGGGAGGCACTGAAGCTTTCTTT.

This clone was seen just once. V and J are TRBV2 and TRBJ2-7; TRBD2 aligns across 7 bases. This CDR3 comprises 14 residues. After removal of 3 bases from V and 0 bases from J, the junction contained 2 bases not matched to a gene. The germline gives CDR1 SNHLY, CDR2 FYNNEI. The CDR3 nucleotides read TGTGCCAGCAGTGAGGAGCGGGGCTCCTACGAGCAGTACTTC. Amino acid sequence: CASSEERGSYEQYF.

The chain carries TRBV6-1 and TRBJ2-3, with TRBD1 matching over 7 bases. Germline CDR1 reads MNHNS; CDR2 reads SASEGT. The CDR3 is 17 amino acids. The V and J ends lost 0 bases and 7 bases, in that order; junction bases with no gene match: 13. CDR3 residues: CASSEAFPGQQQNTQYF. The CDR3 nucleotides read TGTGCCAGCAGTGAAGCCTTTCCGGGACAGCAACAGAATACGCAGTATTTT.

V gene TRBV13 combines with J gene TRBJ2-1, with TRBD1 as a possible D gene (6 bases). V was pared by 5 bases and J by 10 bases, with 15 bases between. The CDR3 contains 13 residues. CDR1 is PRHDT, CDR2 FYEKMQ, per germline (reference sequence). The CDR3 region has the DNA TGTGCCAGCAGCCTGGGGGCCAGCGGAGAGCAGTTCTTC. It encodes CASSLGASGEQFF.

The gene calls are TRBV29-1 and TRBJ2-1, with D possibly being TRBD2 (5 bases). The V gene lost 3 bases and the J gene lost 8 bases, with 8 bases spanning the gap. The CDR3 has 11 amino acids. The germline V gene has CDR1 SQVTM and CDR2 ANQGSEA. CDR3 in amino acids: CSVDWRDEQFF. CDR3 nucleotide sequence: TGCAGCGTTGATTGGCGGGATGAGCAGTTCTTC.

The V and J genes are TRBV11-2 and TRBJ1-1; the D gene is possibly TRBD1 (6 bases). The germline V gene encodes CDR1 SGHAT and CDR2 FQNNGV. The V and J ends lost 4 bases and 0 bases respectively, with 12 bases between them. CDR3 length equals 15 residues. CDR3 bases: TGTGCCAGCAGCTCCTGGGACATCATGAACACTGAAGCTTTCTTT. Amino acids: CASSSWDIMNTEAFF.

CDR3 amino acids: CASKRAAGELFF. CDR3 in DNA: TGTGCCAGTAAGCGGGCAGCCGGGGAGCTGTTTTTT. J is TRBJ2-2 and V is TRBV27; the D gene is possibly TRBD2 (6 bases). Deletions cut 9 bases from V and 6 bases from J, with 11 bases between. This CDR3 has 12 amino acids. In germline, CDR1 is MNHEY, CDR2 SMNVEV (reference sequence).